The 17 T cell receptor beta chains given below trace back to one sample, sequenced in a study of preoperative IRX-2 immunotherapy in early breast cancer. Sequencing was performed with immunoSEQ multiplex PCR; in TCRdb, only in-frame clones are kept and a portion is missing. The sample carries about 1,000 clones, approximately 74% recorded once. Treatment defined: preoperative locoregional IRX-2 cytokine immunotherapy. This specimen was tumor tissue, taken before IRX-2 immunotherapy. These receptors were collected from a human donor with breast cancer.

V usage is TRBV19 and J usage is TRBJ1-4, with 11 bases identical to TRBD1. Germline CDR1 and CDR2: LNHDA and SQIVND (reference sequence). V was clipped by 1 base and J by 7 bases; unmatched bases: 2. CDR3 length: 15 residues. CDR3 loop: CASSIVGQGAEKLFF. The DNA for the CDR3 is TGTGCCAGTAGTATAGTTGGACAGGGGGCTGAAAAACTGTTTTTT.

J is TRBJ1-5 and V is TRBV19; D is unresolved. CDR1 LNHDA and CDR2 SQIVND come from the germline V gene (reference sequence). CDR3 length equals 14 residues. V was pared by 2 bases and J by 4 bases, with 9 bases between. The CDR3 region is CASSITQVNQPQHF. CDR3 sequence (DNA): TGTGCCAGTAGTATAACTCAGGTGAATCAGCCCCAGCATTTT.

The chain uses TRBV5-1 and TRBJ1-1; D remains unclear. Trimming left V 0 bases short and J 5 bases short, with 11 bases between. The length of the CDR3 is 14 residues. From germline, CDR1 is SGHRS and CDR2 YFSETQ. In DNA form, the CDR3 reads TGCGCCAGCAGCTTGGAGGCGGCGAGGACTGAAGCTTTCTTT. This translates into CASSLEAARTEAFF.

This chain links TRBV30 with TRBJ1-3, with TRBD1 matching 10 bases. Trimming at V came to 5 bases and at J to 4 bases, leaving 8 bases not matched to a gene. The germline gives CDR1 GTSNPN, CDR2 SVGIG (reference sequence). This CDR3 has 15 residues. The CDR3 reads CAWGWTGGPGNTIYF. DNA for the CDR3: TGTGCCTGGGGCTGGACAGGGGGTCCCGGAAACACCATATATTTT.

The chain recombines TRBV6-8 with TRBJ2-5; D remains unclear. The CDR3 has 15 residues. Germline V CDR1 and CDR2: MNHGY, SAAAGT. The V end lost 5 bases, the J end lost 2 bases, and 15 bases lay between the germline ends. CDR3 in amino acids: CASSPAFWGQETQYF. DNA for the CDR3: TGTGCCAGCAGTCCCGCGTTTTGGGGACAAGAGACCCAGTACTTC.

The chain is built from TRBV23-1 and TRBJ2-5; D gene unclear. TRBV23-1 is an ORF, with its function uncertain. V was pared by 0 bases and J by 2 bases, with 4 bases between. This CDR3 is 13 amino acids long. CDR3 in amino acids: CASSQSGQETQYF. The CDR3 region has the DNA TGCGCCAGCAGTCAATCGGGTCAAGAGACCCAGTACTTC.

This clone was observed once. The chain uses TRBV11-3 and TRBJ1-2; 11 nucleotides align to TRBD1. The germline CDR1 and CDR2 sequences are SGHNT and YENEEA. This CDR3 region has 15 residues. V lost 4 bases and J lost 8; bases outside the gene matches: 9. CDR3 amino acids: CASSWRDRGLIGYTF. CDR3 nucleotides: TGTGCCAGCAGCTGGAGGGACAGGGGGTTAATAGGCTACACCTTC.

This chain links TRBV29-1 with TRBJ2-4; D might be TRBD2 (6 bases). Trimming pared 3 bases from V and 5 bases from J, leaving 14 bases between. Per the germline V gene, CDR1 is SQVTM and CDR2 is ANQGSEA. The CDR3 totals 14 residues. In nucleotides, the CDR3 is TGCAGCGTTGAGGGGTGGGAGCGGGAAAACATTCAGTACTTC. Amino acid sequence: CSVEGWERENIQYF.

CDR3 nucleotides: TGCGCCAGCAGCCAAGACAGGGGACGAGTAGGTAATTCACCCCTCCACTTT. Its translation: CASSQDRGRVGNSPLHF. The chain employs TRBV1 and TRBJ1-6; the table calls TRBD1, which could not be checked here. TRBV1 is assigned pseudogene status. This CDR3 spans 17 amino acids.

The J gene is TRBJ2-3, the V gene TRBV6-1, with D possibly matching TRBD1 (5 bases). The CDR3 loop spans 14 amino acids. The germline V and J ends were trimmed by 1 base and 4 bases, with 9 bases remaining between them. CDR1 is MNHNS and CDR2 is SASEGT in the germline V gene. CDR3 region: CASSEVGAPDTQYF. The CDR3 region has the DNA TGTGCCAGCAGTGAAGTTGGGGCTCCAGATACGCAGTATTTT.

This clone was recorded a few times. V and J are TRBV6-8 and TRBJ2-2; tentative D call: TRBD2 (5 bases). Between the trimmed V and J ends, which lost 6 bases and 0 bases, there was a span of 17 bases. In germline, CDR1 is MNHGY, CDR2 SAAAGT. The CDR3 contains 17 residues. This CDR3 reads CASRAAGGRSNTGELFF. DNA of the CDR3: TGTGCCAGCAGAGCGGCAGGCGGCAGGTCGAACACCGGGGAGCTGTTTTTT.

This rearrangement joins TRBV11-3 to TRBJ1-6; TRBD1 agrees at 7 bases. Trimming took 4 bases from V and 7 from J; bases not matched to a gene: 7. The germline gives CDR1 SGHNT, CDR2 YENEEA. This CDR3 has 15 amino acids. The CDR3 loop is CASSSPAGGNSPLHF. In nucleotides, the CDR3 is TGTGCCAGCAGCTCCCCAGCAGGGGGGAATTCACCCCTCCACTTT. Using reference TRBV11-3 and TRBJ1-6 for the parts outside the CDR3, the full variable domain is EAGVVQSPRYKIIEKKQPVAFWCNPISGHNTLYWYLQNLGQGPELLIRYENEEAVDDSQLPKDRFSAERLKGVDSTLKIQPAELGDSAVYLCASSSPAGGNSPLHFGNGTRLTVT.

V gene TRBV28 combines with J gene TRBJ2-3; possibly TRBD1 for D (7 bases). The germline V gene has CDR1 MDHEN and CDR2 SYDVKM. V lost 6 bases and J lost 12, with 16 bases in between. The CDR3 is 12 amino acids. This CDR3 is CASSYRGTAQYF. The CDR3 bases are TGTGCCAGCAGCTATCGCGGGACAGCCCAGTATTTT.

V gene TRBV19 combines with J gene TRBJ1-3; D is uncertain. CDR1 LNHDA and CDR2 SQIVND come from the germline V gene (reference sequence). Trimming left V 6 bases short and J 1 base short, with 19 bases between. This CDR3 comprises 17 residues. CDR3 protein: CASSRYGYGESGNTIYF. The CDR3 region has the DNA TGTGCCAGTAGCCGATATGGGTACGGGGAGTCTGGAAACACCATATATTTT.

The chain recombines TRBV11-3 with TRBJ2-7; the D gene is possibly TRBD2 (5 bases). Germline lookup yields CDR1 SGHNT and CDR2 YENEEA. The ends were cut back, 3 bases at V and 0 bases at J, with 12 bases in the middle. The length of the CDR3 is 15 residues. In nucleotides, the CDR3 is TGTGCCAGCAGCTTCCGGACTGTTAGCTCCTACGAGCAGTACTTC. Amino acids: CASSFRTVSSYEQYF.

The CDR3, as DNA: TGTGCCAGTAGTATAGGGGGTAGCGGGAGGGCGCAAGAGACCCAGTACTTC. Its protein is CASSIGGSGRAQETQYF. The chain recombines TRBV19 with TRBJ2-5; 11 positions match TRBD2. This CDR3 contains 17 residues. V lost 1 base, J lost 2 bases, and 6 bases stayed unmatched. Germline lookup yields CDR1 LNHDA and CDR2 SQIVND (reference sequence).

The CDR3 DNA reads TGTGCCAGCAGCTTAGGAGGCGGGAGGGCCCTTGACGAGCAGTACTTC. Protein product: CASSLGGGRALDEQYF. The V gene is TRBV11-3, the J gene TRBJ2-7, with 9 bases aligning to TRBD2. The CDR3 spans 16 residues. J gave up 5 bases and V 1 base, and 9 bases lay outside the gene matches. The germline CDR1 and CDR2 sequences are SGHNT and YENEEA.